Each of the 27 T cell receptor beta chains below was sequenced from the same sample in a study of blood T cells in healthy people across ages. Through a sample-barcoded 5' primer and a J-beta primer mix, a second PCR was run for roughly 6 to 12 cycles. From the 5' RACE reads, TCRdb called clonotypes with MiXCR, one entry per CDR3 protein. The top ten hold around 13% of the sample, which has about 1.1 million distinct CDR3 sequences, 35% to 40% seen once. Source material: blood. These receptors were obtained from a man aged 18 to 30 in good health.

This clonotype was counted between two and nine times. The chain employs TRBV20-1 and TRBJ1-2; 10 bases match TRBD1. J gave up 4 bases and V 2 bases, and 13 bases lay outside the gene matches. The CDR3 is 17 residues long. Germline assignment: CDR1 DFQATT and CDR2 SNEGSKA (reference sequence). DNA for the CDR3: TGCAGTGCTAGAAGTCCGGGACAGGGGAAACAGGTCTATGGCTACACCTTC. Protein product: CSARSPGQGKQVYGYTF.

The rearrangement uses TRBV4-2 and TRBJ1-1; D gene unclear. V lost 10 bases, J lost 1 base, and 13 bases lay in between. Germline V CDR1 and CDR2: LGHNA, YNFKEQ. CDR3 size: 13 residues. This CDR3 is CATQTQGNTEAFF. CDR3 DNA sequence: TGTGCCACCCAGACGCAAGGGAACACTGAAGCTTTCTTT.

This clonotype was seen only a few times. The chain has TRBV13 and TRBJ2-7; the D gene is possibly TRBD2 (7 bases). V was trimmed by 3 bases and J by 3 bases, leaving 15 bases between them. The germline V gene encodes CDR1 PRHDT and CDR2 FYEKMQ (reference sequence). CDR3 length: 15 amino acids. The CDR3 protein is CASSFGAGANYEQYF. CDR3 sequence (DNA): TGTGCCAGCAGCTTTGGCGCGGGGGCCAACTACGAGCAGTACTTC.

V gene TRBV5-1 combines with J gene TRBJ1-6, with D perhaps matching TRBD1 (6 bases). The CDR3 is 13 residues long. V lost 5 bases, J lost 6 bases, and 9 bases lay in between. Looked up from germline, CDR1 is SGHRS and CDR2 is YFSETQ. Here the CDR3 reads CASREGVNSPLHF. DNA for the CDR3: TGCGCCAGCAGAGAGGGGGTTAATTCACCCCTCCACTTT.

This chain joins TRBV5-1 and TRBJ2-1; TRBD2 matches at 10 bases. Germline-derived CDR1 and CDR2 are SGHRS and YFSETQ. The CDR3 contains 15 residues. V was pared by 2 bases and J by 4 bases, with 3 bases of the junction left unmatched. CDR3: CASSLYSGGYNEQFF. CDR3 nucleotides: TGCGCCAGCAGCTTATATAGCGGGGGGTACAATGAGCAGTTCTTC.

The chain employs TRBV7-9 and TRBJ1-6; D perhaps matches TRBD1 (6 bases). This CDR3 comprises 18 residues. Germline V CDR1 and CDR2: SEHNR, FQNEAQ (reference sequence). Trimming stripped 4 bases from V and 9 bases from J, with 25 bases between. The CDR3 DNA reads TGTGCCAGCAGCTCCCACAGGGAGACCAATTTCGATGGTTCACCCCTCCACTTT. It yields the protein CASSSHRETNFDGSPLHF.

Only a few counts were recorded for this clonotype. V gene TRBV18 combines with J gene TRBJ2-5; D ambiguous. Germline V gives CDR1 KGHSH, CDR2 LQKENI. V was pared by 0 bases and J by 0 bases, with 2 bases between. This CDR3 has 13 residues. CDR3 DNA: TGTGCCAGCTCACCACCGAACCAAGAGACCCAGTACTTC. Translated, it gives CASSPPNQETQYF.

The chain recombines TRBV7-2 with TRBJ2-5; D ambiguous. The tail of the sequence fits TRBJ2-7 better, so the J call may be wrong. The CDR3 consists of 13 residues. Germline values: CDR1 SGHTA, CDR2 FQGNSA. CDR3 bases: TGTGCCAGCAGCTTAGACTTCTCCAGCGAGCAGTACTTC. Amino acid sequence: CASSLDFSSEQYF.

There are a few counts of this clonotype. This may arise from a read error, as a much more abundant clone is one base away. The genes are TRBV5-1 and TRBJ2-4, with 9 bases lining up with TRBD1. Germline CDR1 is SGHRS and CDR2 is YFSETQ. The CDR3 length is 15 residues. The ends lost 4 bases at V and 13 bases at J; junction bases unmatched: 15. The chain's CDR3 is CASSVGTGQVNEQYF. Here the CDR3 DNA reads TGCGCCAGCAGCGTAGGGACAGGGCAAGTCAATGAGCAGTACTTC.

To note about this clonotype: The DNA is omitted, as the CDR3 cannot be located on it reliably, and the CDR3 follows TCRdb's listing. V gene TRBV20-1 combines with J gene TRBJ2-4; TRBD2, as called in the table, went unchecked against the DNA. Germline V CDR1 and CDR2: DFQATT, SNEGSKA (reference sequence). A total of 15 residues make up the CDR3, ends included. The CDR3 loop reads CSATPFEGPLFWQYF.

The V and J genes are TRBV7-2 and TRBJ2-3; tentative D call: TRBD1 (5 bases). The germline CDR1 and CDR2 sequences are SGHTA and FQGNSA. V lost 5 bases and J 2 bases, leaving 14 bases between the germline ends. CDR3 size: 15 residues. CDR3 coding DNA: TGTGCCAGCAGCCCGCAACCAGGGAACACAGATACGCAGTATTTT. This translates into CASSPQPGNTDTQYF.

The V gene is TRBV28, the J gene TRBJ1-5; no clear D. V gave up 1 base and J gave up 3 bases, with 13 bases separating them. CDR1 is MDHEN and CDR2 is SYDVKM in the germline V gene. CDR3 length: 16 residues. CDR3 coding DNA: TGTGCCAGCAGTTTATTAGACCGCGGTAACAATCAGCCCCAGCATTTT. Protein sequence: CASSLLDRGNNQPQHF.

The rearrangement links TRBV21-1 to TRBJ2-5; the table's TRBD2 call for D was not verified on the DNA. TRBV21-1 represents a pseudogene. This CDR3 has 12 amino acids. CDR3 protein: CASSPLLRGQYF. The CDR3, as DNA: TGTGCCAGCAGTCCTCTCCTTCGCGGGCAGTACTTC.

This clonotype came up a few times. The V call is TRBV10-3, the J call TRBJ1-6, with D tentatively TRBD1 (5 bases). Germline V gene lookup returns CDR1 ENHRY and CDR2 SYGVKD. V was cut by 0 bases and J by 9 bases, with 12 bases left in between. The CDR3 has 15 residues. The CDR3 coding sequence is TGTGCCATCAGTGAGTCCCAGGGAATAGGTTCACCCCTCCACTTT. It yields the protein CAISESQGIGSPLHF.

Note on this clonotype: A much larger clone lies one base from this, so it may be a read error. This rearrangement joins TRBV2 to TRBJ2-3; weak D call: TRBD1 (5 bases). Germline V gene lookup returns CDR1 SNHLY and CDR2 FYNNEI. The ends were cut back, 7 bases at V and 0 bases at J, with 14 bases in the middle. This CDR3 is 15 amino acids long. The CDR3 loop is CASNPQGTSTDTQYF. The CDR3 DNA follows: TGTGCCAGCAATCCCCAGGGAACTAGCACAGATACGCAGTATTTT.

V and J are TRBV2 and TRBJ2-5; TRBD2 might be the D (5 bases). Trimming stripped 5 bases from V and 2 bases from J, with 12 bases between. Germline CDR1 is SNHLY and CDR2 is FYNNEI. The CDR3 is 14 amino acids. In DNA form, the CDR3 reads TGTGCCAGCAGTACGGACTCGCATCAAGAGACCCAGTACTTC. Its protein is CASSTDSHQETQYF. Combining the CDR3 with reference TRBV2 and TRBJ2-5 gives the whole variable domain EPEVTQTPSHQVTQMGQEVILRCVPISNHLYFYWYRQILGQKVEFLVSFYNNEISEKSEIFDDQFSVERPDGSNFTLKIRSTKLEDSAMYFCASSTDSHQETQYFGPGTRLLVL.

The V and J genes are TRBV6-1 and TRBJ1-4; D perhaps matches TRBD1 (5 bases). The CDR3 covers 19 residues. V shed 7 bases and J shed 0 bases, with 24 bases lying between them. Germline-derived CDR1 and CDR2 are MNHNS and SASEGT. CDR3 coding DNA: TGTGCCAGCACTATTACCGGGACCTCTTTTATTACAACTAATGAAAAACTGTTTTTT. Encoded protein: CASTITGTSFITTNEKLFF.

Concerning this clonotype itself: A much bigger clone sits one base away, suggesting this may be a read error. CDR3 coding DNA: TGCGCCAGCAGCGCGGGTGGAGGTAAAGATGCGCAGTATTTT. Translated: CASSAGGGKDAQYF. The chain recombines TRBV4-1 with TRBJ2-3; possible D gene TRBD2, 5 bases. CDR1 is MGHRA, CDR2 YSYEKL, per germline. The CDR3 totals 14 residues.

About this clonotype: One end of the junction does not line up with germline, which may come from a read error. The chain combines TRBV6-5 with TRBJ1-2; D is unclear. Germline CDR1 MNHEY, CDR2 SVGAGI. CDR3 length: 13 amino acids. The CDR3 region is CASRRPPVGGYTF. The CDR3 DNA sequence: TGTGCAAGCAGGCGTCCACCTGTTGGTGGCTACACCTTC.

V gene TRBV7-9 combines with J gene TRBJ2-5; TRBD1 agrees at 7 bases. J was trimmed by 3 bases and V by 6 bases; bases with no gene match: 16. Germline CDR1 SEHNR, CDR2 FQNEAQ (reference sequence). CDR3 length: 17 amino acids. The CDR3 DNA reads TGTGCCAGCAGATCACCCTCAGGTCGACAGGGAGAAGAGACCCAGTACTTC. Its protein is CASRSPSGRQGEETQYF.

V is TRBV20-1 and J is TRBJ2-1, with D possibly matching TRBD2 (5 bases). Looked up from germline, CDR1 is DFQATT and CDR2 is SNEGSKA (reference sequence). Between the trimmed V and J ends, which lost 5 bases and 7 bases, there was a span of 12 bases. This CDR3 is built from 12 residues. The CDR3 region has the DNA TGCAGTGCTGTACGGGGTTTGAATGAGCAGTTCTTC. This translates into CSAVRGLNEQFF.

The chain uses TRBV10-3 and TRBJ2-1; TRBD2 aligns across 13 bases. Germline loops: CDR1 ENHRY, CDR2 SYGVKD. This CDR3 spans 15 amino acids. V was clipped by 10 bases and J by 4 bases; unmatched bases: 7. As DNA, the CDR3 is TGTGCCACCGCGACTAGCGGGGGGTCATACAATGAGCAGTTCTTC. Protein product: CATATSGGSYNEQFF.

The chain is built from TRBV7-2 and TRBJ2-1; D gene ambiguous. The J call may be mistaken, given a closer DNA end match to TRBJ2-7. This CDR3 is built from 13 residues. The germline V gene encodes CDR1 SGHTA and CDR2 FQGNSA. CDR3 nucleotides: TGTGCCAGCAGCCCCTTAGGTTACAATGAGCAGTACTTC. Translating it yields CASSPLGYNEQYF.

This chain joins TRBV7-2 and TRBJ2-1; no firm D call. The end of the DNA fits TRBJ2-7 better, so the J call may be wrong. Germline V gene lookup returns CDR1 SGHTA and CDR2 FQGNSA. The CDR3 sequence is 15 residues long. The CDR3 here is CASSFDPATLSEQYF. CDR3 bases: TGTGCCAGCAGCTTTGACCCAGCGACCCTCTCTGAGCAGTACTTC.

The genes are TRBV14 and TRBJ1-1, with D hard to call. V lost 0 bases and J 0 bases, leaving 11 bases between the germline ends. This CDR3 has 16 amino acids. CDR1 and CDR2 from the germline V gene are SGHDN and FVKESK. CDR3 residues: CASSQDGHLMNTEAFF. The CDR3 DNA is TGTGCCAGCAGCCAAGACGGGCACCTCATGAACACTGAAGCTTTCTTT. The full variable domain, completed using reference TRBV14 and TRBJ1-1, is EAGVTQFPSHSVIEKGQTVTLRCDPISGHDNLYWYRRVMGKEIKFLLHFVKESKQDESGMPNNRFLAERTGGTYSTLKVQPAELEDSGVYFCASSQDGHLMNTEAFFGQGTRLTVV.

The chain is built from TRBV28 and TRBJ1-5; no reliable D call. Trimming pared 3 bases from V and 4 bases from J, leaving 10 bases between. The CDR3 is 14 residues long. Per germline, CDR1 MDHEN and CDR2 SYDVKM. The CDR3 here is CASSLMLGNQPQHF. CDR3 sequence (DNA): TGTGCCAGCAGTTTGATGCTGGGAAATCAGCCCCAGCATTTT.

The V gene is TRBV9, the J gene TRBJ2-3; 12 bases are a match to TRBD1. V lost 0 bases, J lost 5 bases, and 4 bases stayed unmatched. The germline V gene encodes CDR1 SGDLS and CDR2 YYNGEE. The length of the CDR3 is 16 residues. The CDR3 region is CASSVEGDRGRDTQYF. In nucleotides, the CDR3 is TGTGCCAGCAGCGTAGAAGGGGACAGGGGGCGAGATACGCAGTATTTT.